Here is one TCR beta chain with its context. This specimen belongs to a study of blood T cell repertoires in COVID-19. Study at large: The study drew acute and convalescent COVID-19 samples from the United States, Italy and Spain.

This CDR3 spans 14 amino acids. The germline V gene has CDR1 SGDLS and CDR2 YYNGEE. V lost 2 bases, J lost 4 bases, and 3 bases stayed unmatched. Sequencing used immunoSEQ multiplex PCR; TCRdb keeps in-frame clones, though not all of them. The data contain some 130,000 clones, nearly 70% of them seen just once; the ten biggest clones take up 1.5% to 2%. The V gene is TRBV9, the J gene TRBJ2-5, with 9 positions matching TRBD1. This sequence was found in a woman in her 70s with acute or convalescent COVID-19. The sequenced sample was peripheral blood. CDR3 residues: CASSVTGGGETQYF. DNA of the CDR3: TGTGCCAGCAGCGTCACAGGGGGCGGAGAGACCCAGTACTTC. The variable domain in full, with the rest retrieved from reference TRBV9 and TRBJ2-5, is DSGVTQTPKHLITATGQRVTLRCSPRSGDLSVYWYQQSLDQGLQFLIQYYNGEERAKGNILERFSAQQFPDLHSELNLSSLELGDSALYFCASSVTGGGETQYFGPGTRLLVL.